These 17 T cell receptor beta chains were sequenced from one sample in a study of blood T cell repertoires in COVID-19. TCRdb's table, derived via immunoSEQ multiplex PCR, lists solely in-frame clones and lacks some. The table has around 250,000 clones, 86% seen once. The specimen sequenced was peripheral blood. The source is a man aged 30 to 39 who had recovered from COVID-19.

The chain recombines TRBV4-2 with TRBJ1-2; 9 bases map to TRBD1. The length of the CDR3 is 18 residues. J was trimmed by 0 bases and V by 1 base; bases with no gene match: 9. In germline, CDR1 is LGHNA, CDR2 YNFKEQ. The CDR3 reads CASSQGAGQGLTNYGYTF. The DNA for the CDR3 is TGTGCCAGCAGCCAAGGGGCGGGACAGGGCCTGACTAACTATGGCTACACCTTC.

This clone has only a few counts. The V and J genes are TRBV7-2 and TRBJ1-2; D is ambiguous. Germline V gene sequence: CDR1 SGHTA, CDR2 FQGNSA. Between the trimmed V and J ends, which lost 5 bases and 4 bases, there was a span of 11 bases. The CDR3 extends over 13 amino acids. CDR3 loop: CASSGYSFYGYTF. For the CDR3, the DNA is TGTGCCAGCAGCGGGTACAGCTTCTATGGCTACACCTTC.

This clone was counted once. This chain connects TRBV5-4 to TRBJ1-2, with 7 bases lining up with TRBD1. The CDR3 contains 15 residues. V was clipped by 4 bases and J by 2 bases; unmatched bases: 8. Germline CDR1 reads SGHNT; CDR2 reads YYREEE (reference sequence). CDR3 loop: CASSGNRGPNYGYTF. For the CDR3, the DNA is TGTGCCAGCAGCGGGAACAGGGGCCCAAACTATGGCTACACCTTC. Full variable domain (rest looked up from reference TRBV5-4 and TRBJ1-2): ETGVTQSPTHLIKTRGQQVTLRCSSQSGHNTVSWYQQALGQGPQFIFQYYREEENGRGNFPPRFSGLQFPNYSSELNVNALELDDSALYLCASSGNRGPNYGYTFGSGTRLTVV.

CDR3 region: CASSAGQGPYGYTF. CDR3 DNA: TGCGCCAGCAGCGCCGGACAGGGACCCTATGGCTACACCTTC. The chain uses TRBV5-1 and TRBJ1-2; 8 bases are shared with TRBD1. Germline V CDR1 and CDR2: SGHRS, YFSETQ. The V segment lost 4 bases and the J segment 4 bases; nucleotides outside the gene matches: 6. The CDR3 has 14 residues.

The V call is TRBV25-1, the J call TRBJ1-1; no definite D call. The CDR3 runs 15 residues. Trimming removed 4 bases from V and 7 bases from J, with 19 bases in between. Per germline, CDR1 MGHDK and CDR2 SYGVNS. The CDR3 here is CASSGIGGGFGEAFF. In DNA form, the CDR3 reads TGTGCCAGCAGTGGGATAGGCGGTGGGTTTGGTGAAGCTTTCTTT.

The chain combines TRBV6-5 with TRBJ2-3, with D perhaps TRBD1 (7 bases). The CDR3 is 15 amino acids. Germline lookup yields CDR1 MNHEY and CDR2 SVGAGI. V lost 6 bases and J lost 6, with 19 bases in between. Written as DNA, the CDR3 is TGTGCCAGCAGACTCGACAGGGTGGGGGGTGATACGCAGTATTTT. Translated: CASRLDRVGGDTQYF.

The J gene is TRBJ1-6, the V gene TRBV18; 7 bases match TRBD1. V was clipped by 7 bases and J by 4 bases; unmatched bases: 7. The germline gives CDR1 KGHSH, CDR2 LQKENI. The CDR3 extends over 15 amino acids. The CDR3 nucleotides read TGTGCCAGCTGGACAGGAACGTATTATAATTCACCCCTCCACTTT. Translated, it gives CASWTGTYYNSPLHF. Full variable domain (remainder filled in from reference TRBV18 and TRBJ1-6): NAGVMQNPRHLVRRRGQEARLRCSPMKGHSHVYWYRQLPEEGLKFMVYLQKENIIDESGMPKERFSAEFPKEGPSILRIQQVVRGDSAAYFCASWTGTYYNSPLHFGNGTRLTVT.

V usage is TRBV25-1 and J usage is TRBJ1-1; the D is unclear. In germline, CDR1 is MGHDK, CDR2 SYGVNS. Deletions cut 8 bases from V and 1 base from J, with 5 bases between. The CDR3 length is 11 residues. CDR3 DNA sequence: TGTGCCAGCGGCCGGAACACTGAAGCTTTCTTT. Translating it yields CASGRNTEAFF.

This clone was counted a few times. Other DNA sequences in this sample translate to the same CDR3. V is TRBV11-2 and J is TRBJ2-7; 7 bases align to TRBD2. The CDR3 spans 14 residues. Trimming removed 5 bases from V and 0 bases from J; junction bases left unmatched: 4. Germline assignment: CDR1 SGHAT and CDR2 FQNNGV. In DNA, the CDR3 is TGTGCCAGCAGCGAAGCGGGGCCCTCCTACGAGCAGTACTTC. It encodes CASSEAGPSYEQYF.

This chain connects TRBV2 to TRBJ1-5; 7 bases are shared with TRBD1. The CDR3 covers 14 residues. Germline CDR1 reads SNHLY; CDR2 reads FYNNEI. V was clipped by 6 bases and J by 11 bases; unmatched bases: 13. The CDR3 coding sequence is TGTGCCAGCAGCCCTACAGGGGCACCTTGGGCCCAGCATTTT. Its translation: CASSPTGAPWAQHF.

This clone was recorded once. The rearrangement joins TRBV6-1 to TRBJ1-1; 10 bases fit TRBD1. Germline lookup yields CDR1 MNHNS and CDR2 SASEGT. V was pared by 0 bases and J by 8 bases, with 9 bases of the junction left unmatched. This CDR3 has 16 residues. This CDR3 is CASSEAPGQGKSEAFF. CDR3 coding DNA: TGTGCCAGCAGTGAAGCACCGGGACAGGGGAAATCCGAAGCTTTCTTT.

V and J are TRBV6-6 and TRBJ1-5; D unclear. Trimming left V 4 bases short and J 9 bases short, with 7 bases between. CDR1 MNHNY and CDR2 SVGAGI come from the germline V gene (reference sequence). The CDR3 has 11 amino acids. The CDR3 nucleotides are TGTGCCAGCAGTTCCATTTCGCCCCAGCATTTT. It specifies CASSSISPQHF.

This rearrangement joins TRBV24-1 to TRBJ2-2; tentatively, D is TRBD1 (6 bases). Trimming pared 4 bases from V and 1 base from J, leaving 15 bases between. This CDR3 spans 17 amino acids. Germline loops: CDR1 KGHDR, CDR2 SFDVKD. As DNA, the CDR3 is TGTGCCACCAGTGACCACCACAGGGTCGGGAACACCGGGGAGCTGTTTTTT. This translates into CATSDHHRVGNTGELFF.

V is TRBV6-5 and J is TRBJ1-2; unclear D gene. Per the germline V gene, CDR1 is MNHEY and CDR2 is SVGAGI. The V end lost 6 bases, the J end lost 4 bases, and 15 bases lay between the germline ends. The CDR3 has 14 amino acids. DNA of the CDR3: TGTGCCAGCAGCCCCGGGGTTACTTTCTATGGCTACACCTTC. Encoded protein: CASSPGVTFYGYTF.

The V and J genes are TRBV5-1 and TRBJ2-5, with 9 bases identical to TRBD1. The CDR3 is 17 amino acids. Germline V gene lookup returns CDR1 SGHRS and CDR2 YFSETQ. With 8 bases clipped from V and 7 bases from J, the junction kept 21 bases outside the gene matches. CDR3 amino acids: CASSPFDRTGAGGTQYF. The CDR3 bases are TGCGCCAGTTCCCCCTTTGATCGGACAGGGGCAGGGGGGACCCAGTACTTC.

Worth noting for this clone: The sample has other DNA sequences that encode this CDR3 too. The CDR3 DNA reads TGTGCCAGTGGGGGGGCGGCCTCCTACGAGCAGTACTTC. This translates into CASGGAASYEQYF. The chain combines TRBV7-2 with TRBJ2-7; D is possibly TRBD2 (7 bases). CDR3 length: 13 residues. CDR1 SGHTA and CDR2 FQGNSA come from the germline V gene. Trimming shortened V by 9 bases and J by 0 bases, and 12 bases separated the two germline ends.

This CDR3 is CAWSVKGWATQETQYF. CDR3 nucleotides: TGTGCCTGGAGTGTAAAGGGGTGGGCTACGCAAGAGACCCAGTACTTC. This sequence joins TRBV30 and TRBJ2-5; a weak D match, TRBD1 (5 bases). Germline-derived CDR1 and CDR2 are GTSNPN and SVGIG (reference sequence). The ends were cut back, 0 bases at V and 2 bases at J, with 16 bases in the middle. The CDR3 spans 16 residues.